The 9 T cell receptor beta chains below were found in one sample sequenced in a study of siplizumab effects on memory and regulatory T cells. The protocol was immunoSEQ multiplex PCR, while the TCRdb copy is restricted to in-frame clones and leaves out a portion. The sample consists of around 100,000 clones, about 94% of them appearing once. Sequenced: non-Treg CD4+ T cells sorted from blood. The receptors derive from a human donor in good health.

The gene calls are TRBV5-4 and TRBJ2-1; a possible D gene is TRBD2 (5 bases). V was shortened by 0 bases and J by 6 bases, with 7 bases between the two germline ends. The CDR3 loop spans 13 amino acids. CDR1 is SGHNT and CDR2 is YYREEE in the germline V gene (reference sequence). The CDR3 bases are TGTGCCAGCAGCTTGGTGAGCGGCAATGAGCAGTTCTTC. Encoded protein: CASSLVSGNEQFF.

The chain couples TRBV27 to TRBJ2-4, with D uncertain. The V end was cut by 3 bases, the J end by 7 bases, with 4 bases between. CDR1 is MNHEY and CDR2 is SMNVEV in the germline V gene (reference sequence). The CDR3 sequence is 11 residues long. The CDR3 protein is CASSLGNIQYF. The CDR3 region has the DNA TGTGCCAGCAGTTTGGGGAACATTCAGTACTTC.

J is TRBJ2-1 and V is TRBV4-1; TRBD2 aligns across 7 bases. This CDR3 comprises 15 residues. Germline CDR1 MGHRA, CDR2 YSYEKL. The V gene end was trimmed by 1 base and the J gene end by 0 bases; junction bases not matched to a gene: 0. CDR3 DNA: TGCGCCAGCAGCCAAGGCGGGAGCTCCTACAATGAGCAGTTCTTC. Protein product: CASSQGGSSYNEQFF.

The CDR3 region has the DNA TGCGCCAGCAGCCACCCGGACAGATACACCGGGGAGCTGTTTTTT. It yields the protein CASSHPDRYTGELFF. The J gene is TRBJ2-2, the V gene TRBV4-1; TRBD1 is a possible D gene (6 bases). The CDR3 sequence is 15 residues long. Deletions cut 3 bases from V and 3 bases from J, with 11 bases between. Germline CDR1 MGHRA, CDR2 YSYEKL.

This rearrangement joins TRBV6-5 to TRBJ2-1; D may correspond to TRBD1 or TRBD2 (5 bases each). The CDR3 totals 16 residues. Trimming took 0 bases from V and 10 from J, leaving 19 bases between them. Germline V lookup: CDR1 MNHEY, CDR2 SVGAGI. The chain's CDR3 is CASSYSNSRARAEQFF. In nucleotides, the CDR3 is TGTGCCAGCAGTTACTCGAATTCCAGGGCGCGGGCAGAGCAGTTCTTC.

This clone occurred once. The genes are TRBV5-8 and TRBJ1-2; 9 nucleotides agree with TRBD1. Germline loops: CDR1 SGHTS, CDR2 YDEGEE. There are 15 residues in the CDR3. V was pared by 3 bases and J by 8 bases, with 11 bases of the junction left unmatched. CDR3 nucleotide sequence: TGTGCCAGCAGCTCAACAGGGGGCTACAGGATCGGCTACACCTTC. The encoded protein is CASSSTGGYRIGYTF.

The V and J genes are TRBV5-4 and TRBJ2-1; the D gene is possibly TRBD2 (7 bases). Trimming pared 4 bases from V and 2 bases from J, leaving 13 bases between. The CDR3 spans 15 residues. Germline lookup yields CDR1 SGHNT and CDR2 YYREEE (reference sequence). In DNA, the CDR3 is TGTGCCAGCAGCCGGTGGGGGGGCGCCTACAATGAGCAGTTCTTC. The encoded protein is CASSRWGGAYNEQFF. The variable domain in full, with the rest retrieved from reference TRBV5-4 and TRBJ2-1, is ETGVTQSPTHLIKTRGQQVTLRCSSQSGHNTVSWYQQALGQGPQFIFQYYREEENGRGNFPPRFSGLQFPNYSSELNVNALELDDSALYLCASSRWGGAYNEQFFGPGTRLTVL.

This chain uses TRBV21-1 with TRBJ2-7; TRBD1 is taken as the D call from the table, unchecked against the DNA. TRBV21-1 is a pseudogene locus. The CDR3 loop spans 18 amino acids. CDR3 region: CASSKDDGTAASSYEQYF. The CDR3, as DNA: TGTGCCAGCAGCAAAGATGACGGGACAGCTGCTTCATCCTACGAGCAGTACTTC.

The chain employs TRBV11-2 and TRBJ2-7; the D call may be TRBD1 or TRBD2 (5 bases each). This CDR3 comprises 17 residues. The germline V gene encodes CDR1 SGHAT and CDR2 FQNNGV. The ends were cut back, 5 bases at V and 1 base at J, with 21 bases in the middle. The CDR3 loop is CASSHPGAGRLSYEQYF. In nucleotides, the CDR3 is TGTGCCAGCAGCCACCCCGGGGCAGGGCGCCTTTCCTACGAGCAGTACTTC.